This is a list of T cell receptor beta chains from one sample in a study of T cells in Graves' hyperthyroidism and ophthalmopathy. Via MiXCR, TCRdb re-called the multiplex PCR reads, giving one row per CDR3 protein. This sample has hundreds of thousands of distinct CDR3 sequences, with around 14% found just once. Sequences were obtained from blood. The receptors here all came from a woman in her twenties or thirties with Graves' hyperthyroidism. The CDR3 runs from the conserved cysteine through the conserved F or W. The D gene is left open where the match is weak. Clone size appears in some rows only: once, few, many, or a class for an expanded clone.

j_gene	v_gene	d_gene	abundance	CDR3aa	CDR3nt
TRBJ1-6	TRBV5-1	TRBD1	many	CASSLGQGGNSPLHF	TGTGCCAGCTCACTTGGACAGGGGGGTAATTCACCCCTCCACTTT
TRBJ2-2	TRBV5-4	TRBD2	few	CASSFFERENTGELFF	TGTGCCAGCAGCTTTTTCGAGCGGGAGAACACCGGGGAGCTGTTTTTT
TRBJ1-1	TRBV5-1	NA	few	CASSVGVGRNTEAFF	TGCGCCAGCAGCGTGGGCGTAGGGAGGAACACTGAAGCTTTCTTT
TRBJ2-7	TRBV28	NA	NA	CACSPVESYEQYF	TGTGCCTGCAGCCCCGTGGAATCCTACGAGCAGTACTTC
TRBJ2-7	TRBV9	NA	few	CASSVEPGGGYEQYF	TGTGCCAGCAGCGTAGAGCCAGGTGGTGGGTACGAGCAGTACTTC
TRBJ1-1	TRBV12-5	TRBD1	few	CANGYEGQVVRNTEAFF	TGTGCTAATGGTTACGAGGGACAGGTGGTTCGGAACACTGAAGCTTTCTTT
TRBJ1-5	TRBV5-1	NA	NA	CASSLGSGNNQPQHF	TGCGCCAGCAGCTTGGGATCCGGGAATAATCAGCCCCAGCATTTT
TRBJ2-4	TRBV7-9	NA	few	CASSLGGKNIQYF	TGTGCCAGCAGCTTAGGTGGTAAAAACATTCAGTACTTC
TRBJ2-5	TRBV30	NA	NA	CAWSEAGETQYF	TGTGCCTGGAGTGAAGCGGGAGAGACCCAGTACTTC
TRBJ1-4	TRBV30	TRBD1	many	CAWRPRWTGDATNEKLFF	TGTGCCTGGAGGCCAAGATGGACAGGGGATGCGACTAATGAAAAACTGTTTTTT
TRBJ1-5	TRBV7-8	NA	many	CASSPLGLTGQPQHF	TGTGCCAGCAGCCCTCTGGGGCTTACAGGCCAGCCCCAGCATTTT
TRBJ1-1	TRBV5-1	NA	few	CASSSASMNTEAFF	TGCGCCAGCAGCTCGGCCAGCATGAACACTGAAGCTTTCTTT
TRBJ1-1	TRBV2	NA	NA	CASSRGAENTEAFF	TGTGCCAGCAGTCGGGGCGCGGAGAACACTGAAGCTTTCTTT
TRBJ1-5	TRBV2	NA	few	CASSGALSNQPQHF	TGTGCCAGCAGCGGGGCCCTTAGCAATCAGCCCCAGCATTTT
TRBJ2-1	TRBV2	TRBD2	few	CASRESGGYNEQFF	TGTGCCAGCAGAGAAAGCGGGGGTTACAATGAGCAGTTCTTC
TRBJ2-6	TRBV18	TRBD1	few	CASSPAFDRGDSGANVLTF	TGTGCCAGCTCACCCGCGTTTGACAGGGGGGATTCTGGGGCCAACGTCCTGACTTTC
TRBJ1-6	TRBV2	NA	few	CASSLLEIVHSPLHF	TGTGCCAGCAGTCTTTTAGAGATTGTCCATTCACCCCTCCACTTT
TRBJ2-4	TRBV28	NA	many	CASNTPRAKNIQYF	TGTGCCAGCAATACCCCCAGGGCCAAAAACATTCAGTACTTC
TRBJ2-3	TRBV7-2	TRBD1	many	CASSSQGAADTQYF	TGTGCCAGCAGCTCTCAGGGGGCGGCAGATACGCAGTATTTT
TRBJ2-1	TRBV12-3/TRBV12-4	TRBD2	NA	CASSLTSGRHNEQFF	TGTGCCAGCAGTTTGACTAGCGGGCGCCACAATGAGCAGTTCTTC
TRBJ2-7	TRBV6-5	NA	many	CASSYARGTYEQYF	TGTGCCAGCAGTTACGCCCGAGGGACCTACGAGCAGTACTTC
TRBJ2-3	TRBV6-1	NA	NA	CASRSLASDTQYF	TGTGCCAGCAGGTCGCTAGCCTCAGATACGCAGTATTTT
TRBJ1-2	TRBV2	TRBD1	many	CASRDRAYGYTF	TGTGCCAGCAGGGACAGGGCCTATGGCTACACCTTC
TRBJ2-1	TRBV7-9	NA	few	CASSLVGDLFLRQFF	TGTGCCAGCAGCTTAGTAGGGGACCTTTTCCTTCGGCAGTTCTTC
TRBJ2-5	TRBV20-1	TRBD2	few	CSAHSGRAQETQYF	TGCAGTGCTCATAGCGGGAGGGCCCAAGAGACCCAGTACTTC
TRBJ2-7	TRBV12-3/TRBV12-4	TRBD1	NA	CASKTGGPYEQYF	TGTGCCAGCAAGACAGGGGGCCCCTACGAGCAGTACTTC
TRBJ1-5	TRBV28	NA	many	CASSLVTGVNQPQHF	TGTGCCAGCAGTTTGGTGACAGGAGTCAATCAGCCCCAGCATTTT
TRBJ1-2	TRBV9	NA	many	CASSAEQGGNYGYTF	TGTGCCAGCAGCGCCGAACAGGGAGGGAACTATGGCTACACCTTC
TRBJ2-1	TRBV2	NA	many	CASSWVGRILNEQFF	TGTGCCAGCAGCTGGGTGGGACGGATCCTCAATGAGCAGTTCTTC
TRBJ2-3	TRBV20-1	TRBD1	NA	CRQGESPYF	TGCAGACAGGGGGAATCGCCGTATTTT
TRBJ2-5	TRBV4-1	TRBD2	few	CASSQASLRELKETQYF	TGCGCCAGCAGCCAAGCATCTCTGCGGGAGTTGAAGGAGACCCAGTACTTC
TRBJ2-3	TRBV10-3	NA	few	CAISDPGSTDTQYF	TGTGCCATCAGTGACCCCGGGAGCACAGATACGCAGTATTTT
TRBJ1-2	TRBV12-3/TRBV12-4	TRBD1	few	CASKPGQGRYGYTF	TGTGCCAGCAAGCCAGGACAGGGACGCTATGGCTACACCTTC
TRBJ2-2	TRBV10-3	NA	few	CAISETGNPGELFF	TGTGCCATCAGTGAGACAGGGAATCCCGGGGAGCTGTTTTTT
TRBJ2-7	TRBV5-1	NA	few	CASSFFYNYEQYF	TGCGCCAGCAGCTTCTTTTACAACTACGAGCAGTACTTC
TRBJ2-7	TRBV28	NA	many	CASSRIYEQYF	TGTGCCAGCAGTCGGATCTACGAGCAGTACTTC
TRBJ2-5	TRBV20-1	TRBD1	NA	CSARAGDGGQGFFSETQYF	TGCAGTGCTAGAGCGGGTGATGGGGGACAGGGTTTTTTTTCGGAGACCCAGTACTTC
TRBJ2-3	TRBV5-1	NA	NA	CASSLATRDTQYF	TGCGCCAGCAGCTTGGCTACCCGGGATACGCAGTATTTT
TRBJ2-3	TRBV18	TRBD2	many	CASSPSIAGATDTQYF	TGTGCCAGCTCACCGTCAATAGCGGGAGCCACAGATACGCAGTATTTT
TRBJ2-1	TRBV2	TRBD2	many	CASSMTSGRVEQFF	TGTGCCAGCAGTATGACTAGCGGGAGGGTTGAGCAGTTCTTC
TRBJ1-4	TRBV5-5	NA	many	CASSFGANEKLFF	TGTGCCAGCAGCTTCGGAGCTAATGAAAAACTGTTTTTT
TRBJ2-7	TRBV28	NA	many	CASSEKGVAKPYEQYF	TGTGCCAGCAGTGAAAAGGGGGTAGCGAAACCCTACGAGCAGTACTTC
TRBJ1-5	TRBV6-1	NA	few	CASSQQTDQPQHF	TGTGCCAGCAGCCAACAGACGGATCAGCCCCAGCATTTT
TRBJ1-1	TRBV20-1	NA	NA	CSADPGGLSEAFF	TGCAGTGCTGATCCCGGAGGGCTCTCTGAAGCTTTCTTT
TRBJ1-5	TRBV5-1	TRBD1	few	CASSLEGQGAQPQHF	TGCGCCAGCAGCCTGGAGGGACAGGGGGCTCAGCCCCAGCATTTT
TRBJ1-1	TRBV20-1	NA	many	CSAKERTSNTEAFF	TGCAGTGCAAAAGAAAGGACATCGAACACTGAAGCTTTCTTT
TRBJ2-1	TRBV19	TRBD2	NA	CASSELAGLGGMNEQFF	TGTGCCAGTAGTGAACTAGCGGGTCTTGGGGGTATGAATGAGCAGTTCTTC
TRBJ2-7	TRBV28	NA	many	CASSFPTRSYEQYF	TGTGCCAGCAGTTTCCCTACACGGTCCTACGAGCAGTACTTC
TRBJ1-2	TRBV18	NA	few	CASSPRSNIDGYTF	TGTGCCAGCTCACCCCGATCTAACATCGATGGCTACACCTTC
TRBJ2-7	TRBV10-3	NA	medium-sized	CAIKPGAGYEQYF	TGTGCCATCAAGCCGGGGGCAGGATACGAGCAGTACTTC
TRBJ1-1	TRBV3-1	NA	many	CASGLQGAGTEAFF	TGTGCCAGCGGATTACAGGGTGCGGGCACTGAAGCTTTCTTT
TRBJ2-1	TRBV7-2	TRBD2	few	CASSRPTSGINEQFF	TGTGCCAGCAGCCGACCGACTAGCGGTATCAATGAGCAGTTCTTC
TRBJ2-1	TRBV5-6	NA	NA	CASSLERLEQFF	TGTGCCAGCAGCTTGGAACGACTGGAGCAGTTCTTC
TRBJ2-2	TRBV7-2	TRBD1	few	CASTGQGLSGELFF	TGTGCCAGCACTGGACAGGGGCTGTCCGGGGAGCTGTTTTTT